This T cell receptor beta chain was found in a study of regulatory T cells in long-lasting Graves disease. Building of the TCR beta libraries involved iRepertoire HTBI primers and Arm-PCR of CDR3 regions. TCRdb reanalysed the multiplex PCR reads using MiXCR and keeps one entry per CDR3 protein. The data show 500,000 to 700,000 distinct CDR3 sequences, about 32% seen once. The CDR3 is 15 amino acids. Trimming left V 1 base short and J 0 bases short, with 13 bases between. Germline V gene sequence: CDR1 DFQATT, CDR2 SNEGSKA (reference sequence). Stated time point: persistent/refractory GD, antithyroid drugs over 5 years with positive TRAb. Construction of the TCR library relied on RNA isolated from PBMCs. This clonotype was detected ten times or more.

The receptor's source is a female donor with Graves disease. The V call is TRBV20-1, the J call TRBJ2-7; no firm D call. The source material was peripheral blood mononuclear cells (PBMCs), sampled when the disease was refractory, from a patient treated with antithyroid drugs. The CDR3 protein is CSARGGWKNSYEQYF. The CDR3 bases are TGCAGTGCTAGAGGAGGATGGAAAAACTCCTACGAGCAGTACTTC.